Following are 20 T cell receptor beta chains from one sample sequenced in a study of blood T cells in healthy people across ages. The authors ran a second PCR of about 7 to 12 cycles using a sample-barcoded 5' primer and a J-beta primer mix. TCRdb reanalysed the 5' RACE reads using MiXCR and keeps one entry per CDR3 protein. Counted here are about 800,000 distinct CDR3 sequences, 25% occurring once; the ten biggest clones make up approximately 3.7%. This sample also belongs to another study, concerning T cells of mothers and their children.

Sequencing input: blood. The source is a boy younger than 18 in good health.

This chain connects TRBV29-1 to TRBJ1-2, with TRBD1 matching 7 bases. CDR3 length: 13 residues. The V gene end was trimmed by 6 bases and the J gene end by 4 bases; junction bases not matched to a gene: 8. Germline V gene sequence: CDR1 SQVTM, CDR2 ANQGSEA. CDR3 protein: CSVDTGDVYGYTF. The CDR3, as DNA: TGCAGCGTGGATACAGGGGACGTCTATGGCTACACCTTC. The full variable domain, with the rest looked up from reference TRBV29-1 and TRBJ1-2, is SAVISQKPSRDICQRGTSLTIQCQVDSQVTMMFWYRQQPGQSLTLIATANQGSEATYESGFVIDKFPISRPNLTFSTLTVSNMSPEDSSIYLCSVDTGDVYGYTFGSGTRLTVV.

The rearrangement links TRBV5-1 to TRBJ2-1, with 14 bases aligning to TRBD2. The junction had 9 bases not matched to a gene; V was cut back by 4 bases and J by 9 bases. Germline V gene lookup returns CDR1 SGHRS and CDR2 YFSETQ. This CDR3 has 16 amino acids. The chain's CDR3 is CASSLTGTSGSREQFF. CDR3 nucleotide sequence: TGCGCCAGCAGCCTGACCGGGACTAGCGGGAGCCGTGAGCAGTTCTTC.

The CDR3 DNA is TGTGCCAGCTCGAAATTGGGACAGAACACTGAAGCTTTCTTT. Residues: CASSKLGQNTEAFF. The chain recombines TRBV7-2 with TRBJ1-1, with D perhaps TRBD1 (6 bases). The ends were cut back, 8 bases at V and 1 base at J, with 14 bases in the middle. The CDR3 spans 14 residues. The germline V gene encodes CDR1 SGHTA and CDR2 FQGNSA.

This clonotype was observed at least ten times. This chain joins TRBV11-2 and TRBJ2-1; 7 bases fit TRBD1. J gave up 0 bases and V 6 bases, and 5 bases lay outside the gene matches. The CDR3 is 15 residues long. Germline V CDR1 and CDR2: SGHAT, FQNNGV. The CDR3 here is CASSRTGDSYNEQFF. The CDR3 DNA reads as TGTGCCAGCAGTCGGACAGGCGACTCCTACAATGAGCAGTTCTTC.

This clonotype was recorded a few times. V is TRBV7-9 and J is TRBJ2-5, with D unclear. This CDR3 has 13 residues. Germline CDR1 and CDR2: SEHNR and FQNEAQ (reference sequence). V shed 8 bases and J shed 4 bases, with 14 bases lying between them. The CDR3 DNA sequence: TGTGCCAGCGCTACAATTGAAGTAGAGACCCAGTACTTC. Translation: CASATIEVETQYF.

V and J are TRBV14 and TRBJ2-5; perhaps TRBD2 as D (6 bases). The CDR3 totals 15 residues. Germline CDR1 is SGHDN and CDR2 is FVKESK. Trimming shortened V by 2 bases and J by 2 bases, and 12 bases separated the two germline ends. CDR3 region: CASSQTPLAQETQYF. The CDR3 bases are TGTGCCAGCAGCCAAACCCCGCTAGCGCAAGAGACCCAGTACTTC. The variable domain in full, with the rest retrieved from reference TRBV14 and TRBJ2-5, is EAGVTQFPSHSVIEKGQTVTLRCDPISGHDNLYWYRRVMGKEIKFLLHFVKESKQDESGMPNNRFLAERTGGTYSTLKVQPAELEDSGVYFCASSQTPLAQETQYFGPGTRLLVL.

This chain links TRBV19 with TRBJ1-2, with no clear D. CDR3 size: 13 residues. With 1 base removed from V and 4 bases from J, the gap between germline ends came to 7 bases. Germline values: CDR1 LNHDA, CDR2 SQIVND (reference sequence). The CDR3 DNA follows: TGTGCCAGTAGTATAGGGCAGCTCTATGGCTACACCTTC. Translation: CASSIGQLYGYTF.

The genes are TRBV4-3 and TRBJ2-1; maybe TRBD1 (5 bases). The CDR3 covers 15 residues. Germline CDR1 LGHNA, CDR2 YSLEER. Trimming cost V 0 bases and J 5 bases, with 11 bases left between them. The CDR3 protein is CASSQDFPGNNEQFF. CDR3 DNA sequence: TGCGCCAGCAGCCAAGATTTTCCAGGGAACAATGAGCAGTTCTTC.

Worth noting for this clonotype: An end of the junction does not agree with germline; a read error may underlie this. The rearrangement joins TRBV20-1 to TRBJ2-1, with 8 bases identical to TRBD2. The CDR3 length is 15 residues. Germline loops: CDR1 DFQATT, CDR2 SNEGSKA (reference sequence). CDR3 sequence (DNA): TGCAGTGCCAGAGGACTAGCCCTAACCTACAATGAGCAGTTCTTC. It is translated as CSARGLALTYNEQFF.

The chain joins TRBV12-3 or TRBV12-4 to TRBJ2-1; D might be TRBD2 (7 bases). The CDR3 length is 14 residues. Deletions cut 6 bases from V and 4 bases from J, with 13 bases between. In DNA, the CDR3 is TGTGCCAGCAGGGGGGCAGCGGGGTACAATGAGCAGTTCTTC. It encodes CASRGAAGYNEQFF.

The chain recombines TRBV29-1 with TRBJ2-7; D is perhaps TRBD2 (6 bases). Germline CDR1 and CDR2: SQVTM and ANQGSEA. This CDR3 is 14 amino acids long. Trimming took off 6 bases at V and 1 base at J, with 16 bases between the two ends. The CDR3 is CSVHSGRLSYEQYF. The CDR3 nucleotides are TGCAGCGTCCATAGCGGCAGGCTTTCCTACGAGCAGTACTTC.

The chain employs TRBV7-9 and TRBJ2-3; D might be TRBD2 (5 bases). The V gene's germline CDR1 is SEHNR and CDR2 FQNEAQ (reference sequence). The V end lost 1 base, the J end lost 4 bases, and 9 bases lay between the germline ends. The CDR3 is 14 amino acids. The CDR3 DNA reads as TGTGCCAGCAGCTTAGTAGGGAGATCAGATACGCAGTATTTT. Translated, it gives CASSLVGRSDTQYF.

A few counts support this clonotype. The junction departs from the called germline gene at one end, perhaps through a read error. V gene TRBV2 combines with J gene TRBJ2-3, with TRBD2 identical over 8 bases. Germline V gives CDR1 SNHLY, CDR2 FYNNEI. This CDR3 is 15 amino acids long. CDR3 in DNA: TGTGCTAGCAATCCCGACGGGGGGGCCTCTAATACGCAGTATTTT. Translation: CASNPDGGASNTQYF.

The CDR3 nucleotides are TGTGCCAGCAGCTTAGAAATAGGGAGGGAGACCCAGTACTTC. Protein sequence: CASSLEIGRETQYF. This chain connects TRBV7-2 to TRBJ2-5, with D possibly matching TRBD2 (6 bases). Per germline, CDR1 SGHTA and CDR2 FQGNSA. V was shortened by 1 base and J by 5 bases, with 11 bases between the two germline ends. This CDR3 contains 14 residues.

V and J are TRBV15 and TRBJ2-6, with D tentatively TRBD1 (6 bases). This CDR3 is built from 15 residues. The V gene lost 4 bases and the J gene lost 4 bases, with 11 bases spanning the gap. Germline assignment: CDR1 LNHNV and CDR2 YYDKDF (reference sequence). The chain's CDR3 is CATSIRDTGANVLTF. CDR3 DNA: TGTGCCACCAGCATCAGGGACACCGGGGCCAACGTCCTGACTTTC. The full variable domain, with the rest looked up from reference TRBV15 and TRBJ2-6, is DAMVIQNPRYQVTQFGKPVTLSCSQTLNHNVMYWYQQKSSQAPKLLFHYYDKDFNNEADTPDNFQSRRPNTSFCFLDIRSPGLGDTAMYLCATSIRDTGANVLTFGAGSRLTVL.

This clonotype was counted only a few times. V and J are TRBV10-3 and TRBJ2-2, with TRBD2 identical over 9 bases. Germline CDR1 is ENHRY and CDR2 is SYGVKD. This CDR3 region has 16 residues. Trimming removed 0 bases from V and 7 bases from J; junction bases left unmatched: 6. The CDR3 nucleotides read TGTGCCATCAGTGAGTCTAGCGGGGGCCGCGGCGGGGAGCTGTTTTTT. Its translation: CAISESSGGRGGELFF.

This clonotype was observed a few times. The chain links TRBV30 to TRBJ2-7; D is undetermined. This CDR3 is 12 amino acids long. V was clipped by 2 bases and J by 2 bases, with 7 bases between them. CDR1 GTSNPN and CDR2 SVGIG come from the germline V gene (reference sequence). Written as DNA, the CDR3 is TGTGCCTGGAGTAGCAGGACCTACGAGCAGTACTTC. Its protein product is CAWSSRTYEQYF.

This chain links TRBV27 with TRBJ2-6; D is perhaps TRBD2 (5 bases). Trimming pared 1 base from V and 1 base from J, leaving 11 bases between. The CDR3 length is 17 residues. The V gene's germline CDR1 is MNHEY and CDR2 SMNVEV (reference sequence). The CDR3 region is CASSLLGSGSGANVLTF. The CDR3 coding sequence is TGTGCCAGCAGTTTATTGGGCAGCGGTTCTGGGGCCAACGTCCTGACTTTC. Full variable domain (remainder filled in from reference TRBV27 and TRBJ2-6): EAQVTQNPRYLITVTGKKLTVTCSQNMNHEYMSWYRQDPGLGLRQIYYSMNVEVTDKGDVPEGYKVSRKEKRNFPLILESPSPNQTSLYFCASSLLGSGSGANVLTFGAGSRLTVL.

This clonotype came up a few times. The gene calls are TRBV6-1 and TRBJ1-2; D remains ambiguous. The CDR3 runs to 13 residues. Germline loops: CDR1 MNHNS, CDR2 SASEGT. V was trimmed by 1 base and J by 8 bases, leaving 11 bases between them. The CDR3, as DNA: TGTGCCAGCAGTGAAGTTAGGACCGACGGCTACACCTTC. Its translation is CASSEVRTDGYTF.

This clonotype was seen a few times. J is TRBJ2-7 and V is TRBV7-6; D perhaps matches TRBD1 (6 bases). This CDR3 comprises 14 residues. Looked up from germline, CDR1 is SGHVS and CDR2 is FNYEAQ. With 0 bases removed from V and 6 bases from J, the gap between germline ends came to 12 bases. The CDR3 reads CASSLAEDRFEQYF. DNA for the CDR3: TGTGCCAGCAGCTTAGCCGAAGACAGGTTCGAGCAGTACTTC.